These T cell receptor beta chains were read from a single sample in a study of shared clonotypes between healthy human individuals. Libraries were prepared by immunoSEQ multiplex PCR; TCRdb keeps only in-frame clonotypes and omits some of them. The repertoire has 2 million to 2.5 million clones, 85% to 95% of them found once; the top ten carry roughly 0.36%. Specimen: naive CD4+ T cells from PBMCs. The receptor source for this set is a man between 18 and 29 years old in good health. Some clones in this sample may be carry-over from other donors' samples. CDR3s include the opening cysteine and the closing phenylalanine or tryptophan. A D gene is named only where the DNA matches it firmly. Expanded clones get a size class; other rows say once, few or many, or leave the size out.

D gene	V gene	clone size	J gene	CDR3 protein	CDR3 DNA
-	TRBV28	-	TRBJ1-2	CASSFLGSRDNYGYTF	TGTGCCAGCAGTTTTTTAGGTTCGCGGGATAACTATGGCTACACCTTC
TRBD2	TRBV6-6	-	TRBJ2-2	CASRRPSGSTGELFF	TGTGCCAGCAGACGACCTAGCGGGAGCACCGGGGAGCTGTTTTTT
-	TRBV7-9	-	TRBJ2-7	CASSRGSYEQYF	TGTGCCAGCAGCCGAGGGTCCTACGAGCAGTACTTC
-	TRBV18	few	TRBJ1-5	CASSTDVSQPQHF	TGTGCCAGCTCAACCGACGTAAGTCAGCCCCAGCATTTT
TRBD1	TRBV9	-	TRBJ2-5	CASSPSGTGGQETQYF	TGTGCCAGCAGCCCCTCAGGGACAGGGGGCCAAGAGACCCAGTACTTC
TRBD2	TRBV7-3	-	TRBJ2-5	CASSSGTSGSQETQYF	TGTGCCAGCAGCTCCGGGACTAGCGGGAGCCAGGAGACCCAGTACTTC
-	TRBV27	-	TRBJ2-5	CASSSGRYQETQYF	TGTGCCAGCAGTTCGGGACGGTACCAAGAGACCCAGTACTTC
-	TRBV27	few	TRBJ1-5	CASSLQGQPQHF	TGTGCCAGCAGTCTACAGGGCCAGCCCCAGCATTTT
TRBD1	TRBV2	-	TRBJ2-3	CASTRDRDTQYF	TGTGCCAGCACCCGGGACAGGGATACGCAGTATTTT
-	TRBV6-6	-	TRBJ1-2	CASSVFIVDGYTF	TGTGCCAGCAGTGTCTTTATAGTGGATGGCTACACCTTC
TRBD2	TRBV7-9	-	TRBJ2-5	CASSLSAGVAETQYF	TGTGCCAGCAGCTTGTCGGCGGGAGTGGCAGAGACCCAGTACTTC
-	TRBV7-2	-	TRBJ2-7	CASSSFSSLSSYEQYF	TGTGCCAGCAGCTCATTTAGCTCACTAAGCTCCTACGAGCAGTACTTC
-	TRBV7-2	-	TRBJ1-1	CASSLEAGQNTEAFF	TGTGCCAGCAGCTTAGAGGCAGGGCAGAACACTGAAGCTTTCTTT
-	TRBV2	-	TRBJ1-1	CASSEALHRITNTEAFF	TGTGCCAGCAGTGAAGCGCTTCATCGCATTACGAACACTGAAGCTTTCTTT
TRBD1	TRBV18	-	TRBJ1-1	CASSPKGQLTEAFF	TGTGCCAGCTCACCCAAGGGACAGCTCACTGAAGCTTTCTTT